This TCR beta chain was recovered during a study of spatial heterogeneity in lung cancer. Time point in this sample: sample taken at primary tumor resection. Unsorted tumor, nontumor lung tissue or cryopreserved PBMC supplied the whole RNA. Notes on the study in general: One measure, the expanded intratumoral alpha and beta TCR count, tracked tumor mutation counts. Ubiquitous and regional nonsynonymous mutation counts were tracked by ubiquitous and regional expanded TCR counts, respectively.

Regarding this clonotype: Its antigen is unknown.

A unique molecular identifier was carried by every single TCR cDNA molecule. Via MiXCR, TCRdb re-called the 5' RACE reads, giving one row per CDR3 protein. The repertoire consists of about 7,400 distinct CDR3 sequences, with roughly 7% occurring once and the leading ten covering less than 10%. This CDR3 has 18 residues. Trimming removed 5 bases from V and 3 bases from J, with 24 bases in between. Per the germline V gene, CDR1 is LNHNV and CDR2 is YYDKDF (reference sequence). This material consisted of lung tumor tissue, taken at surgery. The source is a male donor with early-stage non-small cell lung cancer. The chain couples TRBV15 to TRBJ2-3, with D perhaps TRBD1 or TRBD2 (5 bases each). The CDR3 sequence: CATSPTGAGGRPTDTQYF. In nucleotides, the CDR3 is TGTGCCACCAGCCCCACAGGTGCGGGCGGACGGCCGACAGATACGCAGTATTTT.